These 5 T cell receptor beta chains were all obtained from the same sample, sequenced in a study of multiple sclerosis patients with progressive multifocal leukoencephalopathy. Time point meaning: before natalizumab initiation. The assay was immunoSEQ multiplex PCR, and TCRdb's table has in-frame clones only and misses some. Among under 35,000 clones, roughly 92% were seen once, and the ten largest hold more than 1.5%. The sequencing sample was made of PBMCs. These receptors were taken from a man aged 25 to 45 with multiple sclerosis.

The chain links TRBV2 to TRBJ2-3; the match to TRBD2 covers 8 bases. The CDR3 runs 17 residues. Germline CDR1 reads SNHLY; CDR2 reads FYNNEI. With 1 base clipped from V and 0 bases from J, the junction kept 6 bases outside the gene matches. The CDR3 nucleotides are TGTGCCAGCAGTGAAGTCGATAGCGGGGCTAGCACAGATACGCAGTATTTT. This encodes CASSEVDSGASTDTQYF.

About this clone: Sequence at one end of the junction differs from germline and may be a read error. This chain uses TRBV5-6 with TRBJ2-1; 15 positions match TRBD2. Per germline, CDR1 SGHDT and CDR2 YYEEEE. The CDR3 loop spans 19 amino acids. The CDR3 spells CASSLRTSGRAPGKLQKIF. The CDR3 DNA sequence: TGTGCCAGCAGCCTAAGGACTAGCGGGAGGGCTCCGGGGAAACTCCAAAAAATCTTC.

This clone was found once. V gene TRBV6-5 combines with J gene TRBJ2-7; maybe TRBD1 (5 bases). The germline gives CDR1 MNHEY, CDR2 SVGAGI. This CDR3 is 14 amino acids long. V was trimmed by 2 bases and J by 4 bases, leaving 12 bases between them. The CDR3 spells CASSYVTGAYEQYF. The DNA of the CDR3 is TGTGCCAGCAGTTACGTAACAGGCGCTTACGAGCAGTACTTC.

The CDR3 region has the DNA TGTGCCAGCAGTCAGGGTGAAGGCACTGAAGCTTTCTTT. Amino acid sequence: CASSQGEGTEAFF. The chain uses TRBV2 and TRBJ1-1, with D possibly matching TRBD1 (5 bases). The CDR3 contains 13 residues. The germline V gene has CDR1 SNHLY and CDR2 FYNNEI. The germline V and J ends were trimmed by 5 bases and 4 bases, with 11 bases remaining between them.

The chain carries TRBV7-8 and TRBJ1-4; D gene unclear. V was cut by 3 bases and J by 0 bases, with 8 bases left in between. Germline V gives CDR1 SGHVS, CDR2 FQNEAQ. This CDR3 region has 15 residues. CDR3 bases: TGTGCCAGCAGCTTGACGGATGCAACTAATGAAAAACTGTTTTTT. Its translation: CASSLTDATNEKLFF. Variable domain in full (rest from reference TRBV7-8 and TRBJ1-4): GAGVSQSPRYKVAKRGQDVALRCDPISGHVSLFWYQQALGQGPEFLTYFQNEAQLDKSGLPSDRFFAERPEGSVSTLKIQRTQQEDSAVYLCASSLTDATNEKLFFGSGTQLSVL.